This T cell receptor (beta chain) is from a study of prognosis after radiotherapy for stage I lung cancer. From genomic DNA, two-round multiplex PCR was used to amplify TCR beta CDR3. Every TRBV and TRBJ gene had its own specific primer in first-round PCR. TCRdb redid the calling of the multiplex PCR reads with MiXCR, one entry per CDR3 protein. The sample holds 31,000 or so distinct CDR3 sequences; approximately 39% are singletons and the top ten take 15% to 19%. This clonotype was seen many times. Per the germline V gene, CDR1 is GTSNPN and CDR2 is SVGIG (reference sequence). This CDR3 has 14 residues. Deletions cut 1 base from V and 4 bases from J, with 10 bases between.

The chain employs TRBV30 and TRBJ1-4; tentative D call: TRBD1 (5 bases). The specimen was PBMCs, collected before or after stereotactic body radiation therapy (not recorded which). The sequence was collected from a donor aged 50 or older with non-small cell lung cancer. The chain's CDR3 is CAWSEGALNEKLFF. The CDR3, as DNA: TGTGCCTGGAGTGAAGGGGCCCTTAATGAAAAACTGTTTTTT.